The 11 T cell receptor beta chains reported below all come from one sample, sequenced in a study of patients and donors after allogeneic stem cell transplantation. TCRdb re-called the RT-PCR reads through MiXCR, storing one row per CDR3 protein. The data hold about 410,000 distinct CDR3 sequences, with 16% observed a single time. What was sequenced was blood, either unsorted or a sorted T cell fraction (not recorded which). These receptors were taken from a human donor who was either an allogeneic HSCT recipient or a stem cell or donor lymphocyte infusion donor (not recorded which). It is not recorded whose cells these are; they may come from a transplant donor.

This clonotype has a handful of counts. This sequence joins TRBV27 and TRBJ1-2, with 9 bases lining up with TRBD1. This CDR3 is built from 14 residues. Germline CDR1 reads MNHEY; CDR2 reads SMNVEV (reference sequence). V was pared by 5 bases and J by 5 bases, with 6 bases of the junction left unmatched. This chain's CDR3 is CASSGTGSWYGYTF. CDR3 bases: TGTGCCAGCAGTGGGACAGGGAGTTGGTATGGCTACACCTTC.

This clonotype was seen ten or more times. The CDR3 DNA reads as TGCAGTGCTAGCAGGGGAGATACGCAGTATTTT. Its translation is CSASRGDTQYF. The rearrangement links TRBV20-1 to TRBJ2-3, with D perhaps TRBD1 (6 bases). The germline V gene encodes CDR1 DFQATT and CDR2 SNEGSKA (reference sequence). The CDR3 has 11 amino acids. V lost 3 bases and J lost 5, with 6 bases in between.

This chain joins TRBV7-9 and TRBJ2-5, with unresolved D. The length of the CDR3 is 12 residues. V dropped 5 bases and J dropped 5 bases, with 9 bases sitting between them. CDR1 and CDR2 (germline): SEHNR, FQNEAQ (reference sequence). In nucleotides, the CDR3 is TGTGCCAGCAGCCTGACGCTGGAGACCCAGTACTTC. It codes for CASSLTLETQYF.

The J gene is TRBJ1-4, the V gene TRBV13; D gene uncertain. The CDR3 loop spans 13 amino acids. Germline loops: CDR1 PRHDT, CDR2 FYEKMQ (reference sequence). V gave up 1 base and J gave up 11 bases, with 11 bases separating them. As DNA, the CDR3 is TGTGCCAGCAGCTTAGATGCAGAGGAGAAACTGTTTTTT. Protein: CASSLDAEEKLFF.

The chain has TRBV24-1 and TRBJ2-3; 9 bases line up with TRBD1. The CDR3 covers 16 residues. The junction had 7 bases not matched to a gene; V was cut back by 5 bases and J by 2 bases. Germline CDR1 KGHDR, CDR2 SFDVKD. CDR3 in DNA: TGTGCCACCAGTGGTCAGACAGGGGGGGTCACAGATACGCAGTATTTT. Its translation: CATSGQTGGVTDTQYF.

At least ten counts were recorded for this clonotype. V and J are TRBV12-3 or TRBV12-4 and TRBJ1-1; TRBD1 matches 9 bases. The CDR3 contains 15 residues. With 3 bases clipped from V and 4 bases from J, the junction kept 6 bases outside the gene matches. The CDR3 protein is CASSFSVTGGTEAFF. The CDR3 region has the DNA TGTGCCAGCAGTTTTTCCGTGACAGGGGGCACTGAAGCTTTCTTT.

The gene calls are TRBV20-1 and TRBJ1-2; D is possibly TRBD1 (6 bases). The CDR3 consists of 13 residues. Trimming pared 0 bases from V and 3 bases from J, leaving 8 bases between. From germline, CDR1 is DFQATT and CDR2 SNEGSKA (reference sequence). CDR3 sequence: CSARDRGYYGYTF. The CDR3 region has the DNA TGCAGTGCTAGAGATAGGGGGTACTATGGCTACACCTTC.

This clonotype was seen more than once but under ten times. This rearrangement joins TRBV12-3 or TRBV12-4 to TRBJ2-2; 10 positions match TRBD2. This CDR3 is built from 17 residues. V trimming: 6 bases; J trimming: 0 bases; junction bases outside the gene matches: 7. CDR3 protein: CASSRSSGGSNTGELFF. The CDR3, as DNA: TGTGCCAGCAGCCGATCTAGCGGGGGTTCGAACACCGGGGAGCTGTTTTTT.

Concerning this clonotype: A read error may account for a junction end that differs from germline. The V and J genes are TRBV5-1 and TRBJ2-1; D may be TRBD1 (5 bases). The CDR3 is made up of 15 amino acids. Germline V gene sequence: CDR1 SGHRS, CDR2 YFSETQ. The CDR3 is CVSSPTVIDNNEQFF. CDR3 DNA: TGCGTCAGCAGCCCGACAGTGATTGATAACAATGAGCAGTTCTTC.

In this sample, this clonotype turned up many times. The chain joins TRBV27 to TRBJ2-1; a possible D gene is TRBD2 (5 bases). Trimming pared 2 bases from V and 9 bases from J, leaving 8 bases between. CDR1 MNHEY and CDR2 SMNVEV come from the germline V gene (reference sequence). The CDR3 is made up of 12 amino acids. CDR3 amino acids: CASSLGRGEQFF. The CDR3 DNA reads TGTGCCAGCAGTTTAGGTCGGGGTGAGCAGTTCTTC.

This clonotype came up a few times. The chain carries TRBV4-3 and TRBJ2-5; 7 positions agree with TRBD1. The CDR3 is 17 amino acids. The V gene end was trimmed by 1 base and the J gene end by 5 bases; junction bases not matched to a gene: 13. Germline CDR1 LGHNA, CDR2 YSLEER. The DNA for the CDR3 is TGCGCCAGCAGCCAAGGGTCGGGACCAGGGGGTTGGGAGACCCAGTACTTC. Its translation: CASSQGSGPGGWETQYF.